A single sample gave rise to the 19 T cell receptor beta chains below, sequenced in a study of blood T cell repertoires in COVID-19. The table came from immunoSEQ multiplex PCR; TCRdb's copy has only in-frame clones and leaves some out. Here the sample spans some 230,000 clones, 85% being singletons. The sequencing sample was made of peripheral blood. These receptors all come from a man aged 40-55 years with acute or convalescent COVID-19.

This rearrangement joins TRBV24-1 to TRBJ2-1, with 10 bases lining up with TRBD1. Looked up from germline, CDR1 is KGHDR and CDR2 is SFDVKD. V lost 3 bases to trimming and J lost 7 bases; unmatched junction nucleotides: 8. This CDR3 has 16 residues. The CDR3 loop reads CATSDGDRGFGNEQFF. The CDR3 DNA follows: TGTGCCACCAGTGATGGGGACAGGGGATTCGGGAATGAGCAGTTCTTC.

V is TRBV19 and J is TRBJ1-5; 10 bases match TRBD1. V shed 6 bases and J 7 bases; nucleotides not matched to a gene: 9. This CDR3 is built from 15 residues. Germline V CDR1 and CDR2: LNHDA, SQIVND (reference sequence). The CDR3 spells CASRGDRQGAQPQHF. CDR3 bases: TGTGCCAGTAGAGGCGACCGACAGGGGGCACAGCCCCAGCATTTT.

The V gene is TRBV18, the J gene TRBJ1-2, with D possibly matching TRBD1 (6 bases). Trimming left V 6 bases short and J 3 bases short, with 11 bases between. The V gene's germline CDR1 is KGHSH and CDR2 LQKENI. The CDR3 covers 13 residues. CDR3 sequence: CASSQGFDYGYTF. CDR3 in DNA: TGTGCCAGCTCCCAGGGGTTCGACTATGGCTACACCTTC.

The chain has TRBV6-2 or TRBV6-3 and TRBJ1-1; D might be TRBD1 (6 bases). CDR3 size: 14 residues. The V gene lost 2 bases and the J gene lost 10 bases, with 17 bases spanning the gap. Germline V gene data show CDR1 as MNHEY and CDR2 as SVGEGT. CDR3 protein: CASSYVRDILGAFF. CDR3 nucleotide sequence: TGTGCCAGCAGTTACGTCCGGGACATTCTTGGAGCTTTCTTT.

The rearrangement links TRBV18 to TRBJ1-1; 8 bases are shared with TRBD1. The CDR3 extends over 13 amino acids. Trimming at V came to 7 bases and at J to 5 bases, leaving 6 bases not matched to a gene. Germline assignment: CDR1 KGHSH and CDR2 LQKENI. The CDR3 spells CASYGTGGTEAFF. The CDR3 DNA is TGTGCCAGCTACGGGACAGGAGGTACTGAAGCTTTCTTT.

The V call is TRBV19, the J call TRBJ1-1; D not certain. Germline V gene data show CDR1 as LNHDA and CDR2 as SQIVND (reference sequence). This CDR3 spans 11 amino acids. V was pared by 6 bases and J by 7 bases, with 9 bases between. CDR3 in amino acids: CASSRTLEAFF. The DNA of the CDR3 is TGTGCCAGTAGCCGCACTCTTGAAGCTTTCTTT.

This clone was counted at least ten times. The rearrangement joins TRBV6-5 to TRBJ1-2; TRBD1 is a possible D gene (6 bases). Germline V gives CDR1 MNHEY, CDR2 SVGAGI. CDR3 length: 15 amino acids. With 7 bases removed from V and 4 bases from J, the gap between germline ends came to 19 bases. The CDR3 loop is CASTDGAGEGYGYTF. The CDR3 region has the DNA TGTGCCAGCACCGACGGGGCAGGGGAGGGCTATGGCTACACCTTC.

The rearrangement uses TRBV9 and TRBJ1-6, with 8 bases that match TRBD1. The CDR3 is 18 amino acids. Germline values: CDR1 SGDLS, CDR2 YYNGEE. The V and J ends lost 0 bases and 7 bases, in that order; junction bases with no gene match: 12. The chain's CDR3 is CASSVADRGRGENSPLHF. The CDR3 DNA reads TGTGCCAGCAGCGTAGCTGACAGGGGCCGGGGAGAGAATTCACCCCTCCACTTT.

The chain combines TRBV19 with TRBJ1-5; no firm D call. The germline CDR1 and CDR2 sequences are LNHDA and SQIVND (reference sequence). There are 16 residues in the CDR3. Between the trimmed V and J ends, which lost 2 bases and 5 bases, there was a span of 16 bases. CDR3 in DNA: TGTGCCAGTAGTATACCCTCTCGGGGTCCTGATCAGCCCCAGCATTTT. Translation gives CASSIPSRGPDQPQHF.

V and J are TRBV5-1 and TRBJ1-3; D gene unclear. The V gene lost 0 bases and the J gene lost 0 bases, with 7 bases spanning the gap. This CDR3 contains 15 residues. Germline loops: CDR1 SGHRS, CDR2 YFSETQ. CDR3 protein: CASSLDFTSGNTIYF. CDR3 DNA sequence: TGCGCCAGCAGCTTGGACTTTACCTCTGGAAACACCATATATTTT.

On this clone itself: The junction departs from germline at one end; a sequencing error may be responsible. The J gene is TRBJ2-2, the V gene TRBV29-1; no reliable D call. The CDR3 covers 13 residues. Germline V lookup: CDR1 SQVTM, CDR2 ANQGSEA. The CDR3 nucleotides read TGCAGCGTAAACTATATGAACGCCGGGGAGCTGTTTTTT. This codes for CSVNYMNAGELFF.

Comment on this clone: The junction departs from germline at one end; a sequencing error may be responsible. In nucleotides, the CDR3 is TGTGCCAGCAGCATAGAGGGACAAGCCACAGATACGCAGTATTTT. It specifies CASSIEGQATDTQYF. The chain is built from TRBV11-2 and TRBJ2-3; TRBD1 is a possible D gene (6 bases). In germline, CDR1 is SGHAT, CDR2 FQNNGV. This CDR3 has 15 residues.

CDR3: CASSIGFNSPLHF. The DNA of the CDR3 is TGTGCCAGTAGTATCGGTTTCAATTCACCCCTCCACTTT. The chain carries TRBV19 and TRBJ1-6; no reliable D call. Germline V gene sequence: CDR1 LNHDA, CDR2 SQIVND (reference sequence). Trimming shortened V by 3 bases and J by 7 bases, and 7 bases separated the two germline ends. The CDR3 is 13 residues long.

This clone came up once. The rearrangement joins TRBV28 to TRBJ1-5, with TRBD1 as a possible D gene (5 bases). CDR3 length: 15 residues. V lost 6 bases to trimming and J lost 0 bases, with 12 bases between them. Germline V CDR1 and CDR2: MDHEN, SYDVKM. DNA of the CDR3: TGTGCCAGCAGAGAAGACGGGGGTAGCAATCAGCCCCAGCATTTT. It codes for CASREDGGSNQPQHF. The variable domain in full, completed from reference TRBV28 and TRBJ1-5, reads DVKVTQSSRYLVKRTGEKVFLECVQDMDHENMFWYRQDPGLGLRLIYFSYDVKMKEKGDIPEGYSVSREKKERFSLILESASTNQTSMYLCASREDGGSNQPQHFGDGTRLSIL.

This clone was observed a handful of times. This sequence joins TRBV5-4 and TRBJ2-7; D is ambiguous. V lost 4 bases, J lost 0 bases, and 14 bases lay in between. CDR1 and CDR2 (germline): SGHNT, YYREEE (reference sequence). This CDR3 comprises 15 residues. The chain's CDR3 is CASSLSGRSSYEQYF. The CDR3 DNA follows: TGTGCCAGCAGCCTCTCCGGAAGGAGCTCCTACGAGCAGTACTTC.

This chain joins TRBV6-6 and TRBJ2-1, with 15 bases that match TRBD2. After removal of 8 bases from V and 7 bases from J, the junction contained 9 bases not matched to a gene. CDR1 MNHNY and CDR2 SVGAGI come from the germline V gene (reference sequence). This CDR3 spans 16 amino acids. The CDR3 here is CASCRTSGGAINEQFF. The CDR3 nucleotides read TGTGCCAGCTGCCGGACTAGCGGGGGGGCGATTAATGAGCAGTTCTTC.

This chain links TRBV9 with TRBJ2-3; perhaps TRBD2 as D (5 bases). V was cut by 3 bases and J by 3 bases, with 11 bases left in between. This CDR3 spans 14 amino acids. Germline loops: CDR1 SGDLS, CDR2 YYNGEE. The CDR3 loop reads CASSGTVATDTQYF. The CDR3 nucleotides are TGTGCCAGCAGCGGGACTGTTGCGACAGATACGCAGTATTTT.

The chain uses TRBV28 and TRBJ1-4; D may be TRBD1 (5 bases). CDR1 MDHEN and CDR2 SYDVKM come from the germline V gene. V gave up 4 bases and J gave up 6 bases, with 18 bases separating them. The CDR3 loop spans 16 amino acids. In DNA form, the CDR3 reads TGTGCCAGCAGTTCCCCCGGGGGAGAGATAGATGAAAAACTGTTTTTT. It codes for CASSSPGGEIDEKLFF.

This chain uses TRBV3-1 (or the pseudogene TRBV3-2) with TRBJ2-2; 7 nucleotides agree with TRBD1. The length of the CDR3 is 16 residues. V trimming: 5 bases; J trimming: 5 bases; junction bases outside the gene matches: 11. Germline values: CDR1 LGHDT, CDR2 YNNKEL (reference sequence). The CDR3 bases are TGTGCCAGCAGCAATCGCCACAGGGGAATTACCGGGGAGCTGTTTTTT. This translates into CASSNRHRGITGELFF.